This TCR beta chain was retrieved from a study of blood T cell repertoires in COVID-19. Study details: Both acute and convalescent COVID-19 samples were obtained from the United States, Italy and Spain. T cells, B-cell-depleted T cells, or PBMCs supplied cDNA or gDNA.

V gave up 0 bases and J gave up 4 bases, with 6 bases separating them. This CDR3 contains 14 residues. CDR1 and CDR2 from the germline V gene are SGHNT and YENEEA. To note about this clone: Other nucleotide sequences in the sample specify the same CDR3.

Original handling: Reference gene primer amplification in the assay estimated nucleated cell counts. Sequencing used immunoSEQ multiplex PCR; TCRdb keeps in-frame clones, though not all of them. Clone size and V and J calls were adopted from that table, with D and trimming inferred from the DNA. This table has approximately 180,000 clones, about 93% appearing once. The sample comprised peripheral blood. The source is a man aged 50 to 59 with acute or convalescent COVID-19. The chain links TRBV11-3 to TRBJ2-2, with D uncertain. The CDR3 DNA follows: TGTGCCAGCAGCTTAGATCCGGGCACCGGGGAGCTGTTTTTT. Translation: CASSLDPGTGELFF.